One sample yielded the 32 T cell receptor beta chains listed below, sequenced in a study of T cell repertoires in cytomegalovirus infection. TCRdb called the reads again in MiXCR, with one record for every CDR3 protein. Among fewer than 550,000 distinct CDR3 sequences listed, 16% were seen once. Sequencing used CD8+ T cells from PBMCs. Every receptor here comes from a human donor in good health (CMV status not recorded). Some clones in this sample may be carry-over from other donors' samples.

The rearrangement uses TRBV20-1 and TRBJ2-4; tentative D call: TRBD2 (6 bases). This CDR3 comprises 16 residues. Trimming cost V 0 bases and J 0 bases, with 12 bases left between them. Germline-derived CDR1 and CDR2 are DFQATT and SNEGSKA (reference sequence). The chain's CDR3 is CSARDYGDLAKNIQYF. The CDR3 DNA reads as TGCAGTGCTAGAGATTATGGGGACTTAGCCAAAAACATTCAGTACTTC.

This clonotype came up many times. The chain joins TRBV29-1 to TRBJ2-2; 7 bases agree with TRBD2. The germline CDR1 and CDR2 sequences are SQVTM and ANQGSEA. The CDR3 runs to 14 residues. With 6 bases clipped from V and 5 bases from J, the junction kept 9 bases outside the gene matches. CDR3 sequence reads: CSVELARGTGELFF. The CDR3 DNA follows: TGCAGCGTCGAACTAGCGCGGGGGACCGGGGAGCTGTTTTTT.

This clonotype was seen many times. V and J are TRBV20-1 and TRBJ2-7; 10 positions agree with TRBD1. The CDR3 contains 14 residues. Unmatched junction bases numbered 8, after V lost 6 bases and J lost 3 bases. Germline V CDR1 and CDR2: DFQATT, SNEGSKA (reference sequence). CDR3 protein: CSARDRGRLYEQYF. CDR3 bases: TGCAGTGCCAGGGACAGGGGTCGTCTCTACGAGCAGTACTTC.

Many counts were recorded for this clonotype. The chain combines TRBV5-4 with TRBJ2-3; D is undetermined. Trimming cost V 2 bases and J 2 bases, with 15 bases left between them. The CDR3 spans 16 residues. Per germline, CDR1 SGHNT and CDR2 YYREEE (reference sequence). The CDR3 sequence: CASSLRGRDNTDTQYF. In DNA, the CDR3 is TGTGCCAGCAGCTTACGTGGCAGAGACAACACAGATACGCAGTATTTT.

This clonotype was counted at least ten times. The rearrangement joins TRBV7-9 to TRBJ1-4; D is uncertain. The CDR3 is made up of 15 amino acids. CDR1 and CDR2 (germline): SEHNR, FQNEAQ (reference sequence). Trimming left V 1 base short and J 7 bases short, with 13 bases between. The DNA for the CDR3 is TGTGCCAGCAGCTTAGGAGGTTCCCTCCGTGAAAAACTGTTTTTT. It translates to CASSLGGSLREKLFF. The full variable domain, with the rest looked up from reference TRBV7-9 and TRBJ1-4, is DTGVSQNPRHKITKRGQNVTFRCDPISEHNRLYWYRQTLGQGPEFLTYFQNEAQLEKSRLLSDRFSAERPKGSFSTLEIQRTEQGDSAMYLCASSLGGSLREKLFFGSGTQLSVL.

This clonotype appeared many times. V gene TRBV10-3 combines with J gene TRBJ1-1; D perhaps matches TRBD1 (5 bases). Germline V lookup: CDR1 ENHRY, CDR2 SYGVKD. This CDR3 comprises 16 residues. Trimming cost V 0 bases and J 1 base, with 12 bases left between them. The CDR3 bases are TGTGCCATCAGTGAGTCCTCGGCAGGGAAGAACACTGAAGCTTTCTTT. It specifies CAISESSAGKNTEAFF.

The rearrangement uses TRBV15 and TRBJ1-5, with a weak D call TRBD1 (5 bases). There are 15 residues in the CDR3. V was cut by 5 bases and J by 0 bases, with 11 bases left in between. Per germline, CDR1 LNHNV and CDR2 YYDKDF (reference sequence). The CDR3 nucleotides are TGTGCCACCAGCGTCGTTGGGGGTAGCAATCAGCCCCAGCATTTT. As protein: CATSVVGGSNQPQHF.

This chain connects TRBV5-1 to TRBJ1-1; D might be TRBD1 (5 bases). From germline, CDR1 is SGHRS and CDR2 YFSETQ. Trimming shortened V by 0 bases and J by 6 bases, and 15 bases separated the two germline ends. The CDR3 loop spans 15 amino acids. DNA for the CDR3: TGCGCCAGCAGCTTGGTCGGAGGGGAAGGAGCTGAAGCTTTCTTT. This sequence encodes CASSLVGGEGAEAFF.

This clonotype appeared a single time. V is TRBV20-1 and J is TRBJ1-6; 7 bases are a match to TRBD1. Germline-derived CDR1 and CDR2 are DFQATT and SNEGSKA (reference sequence). This CDR3 comprises 14 residues. Losses at the gene ends were 0 bases for V and 9 bases for J; bases not matched to a gene: 5. CDR3 DNA: TGCAGTGCTAGAGATATTGCAGGGGGTTCACCCCTCCACTTT. This translates into CSARDIAGGSPLHF.

The chain recombines TRBV4-2 with TRBJ2-3; 8 nucleotides match TRBD2. CDR3 size: 16 residues. Germline CDR1 reads LGHNA; CDR2 reads YNFKEQ. Trimming took 4 bases from V and 2 from J; bases not matched to a gene: 8. CDR3 loop: CASSPRGSGTTDTQYF. The CDR3 DNA follows: TGTGCCAGCAGCCCCCGGGGTAGCGGGACCACAGATACGCAGTATTTT.

This clonotype was seen just once. The V call is TRBV3-1, the J call TRBJ2-5; 7 nucleotides line up with TRBD2. This CDR3 comprises 17 residues. Germline V lookup: CDR1 LGHDT, CDR2 YNNKEL (reference sequence). V gave up 4 bases and J gave up 2 bases; unmatched junction bases: 13. CDR3 in amino acids: CASSLERLAVIQETQYF. The CDR3 DNA sequence: TGTGCCAGCAGCCTAGAAAGGCTAGCGGTAATACAAGAGACCCAGTACTTC.

This clonotype was picked up a small number of times. J is TRBJ1-2 and V is TRBV7-9, with D possibly being TRBD1 (6 bases). This CDR3 is 16 amino acids long. V lost 1 base to trimming and J lost 0 bases, with 12 bases between them. Per germline, CDR1 SEHNR and CDR2 FQNEAQ (reference sequence). The CDR3 is CASSLGGTSPNYGYTF. The CDR3 DNA follows: TGTGCCAGCAGCTTAGGAGGGACATCTCCTAACTATGGCTACACCTTC.

This clonotype was observed at least ten times. The V gene is TRBV6-5, the J gene TRBJ2-1; TRBD2 agrees at 10 bases. The J segment lost 3 bases and the V segment lost 2 bases, leaving 19 bases of the junction unmatched. Germline values: CDR1 MNHEY, CDR2 SVGAGI. CDR3 length: 21 residues. The CDR3 DNA is TGTGCCAGCAGTTACACCGCCCTCGTCCAGGTCACTAGCGGGAACTACAATGAGCAGTTCTTC. Protein sequence: CASSYTALVQVTSGNYNEQFF.

The chain recombines TRBV7-9 with TRBJ1-2, with D unresolved. Germline loops: CDR1 SEHNR, CDR2 FQNEAQ (reference sequence). The ends were cut back, 4 bases at V and 2 bases at J, with 8 bases in the middle. This CDR3 comprises 13 residues. The CDR3 sequence: CASSSKANYGYTF. DNA of the CDR3: TGTGCCAGCAGCTCAAAGGCCAACTATGGCTACACCTTC. The full variable domain, with the rest looked up from reference TRBV7-9 and TRBJ1-2, is DTGVSQNPRHKITKRGQNVTFRCDPISEHNRLYWYRQTLGQGPEFLTYFQNEAQLEKSRLLSDRFSAERPKGSFSTLEIQRTEQGDSAMYLCASSSKANYGYTFGSGTRLTVV.

The chain has TRBV11-2 and TRBJ2-1; D is possibly TRBD1 or TRBD2 (5 bases each). V gave up 11 bases and J gave up 3 bases, with 11 bases separating them. From germline, CDR1 is SGHAT and CDR2 FQNNGV. This CDR3 has 12 amino acids. The CDR3 sequence is CAGGGGYNEQFF. CDR3 DNA: TGTGCCGGGGGTGGCGGCTACAATGAGCAGTTCTTC.

This clonotype was observed a handful of times. A much larger clone lies a single base off, so this may be a read error. The missing conserved phenylalanine or tryptophan at the end of this CDR3 makes a read error likely. The J gene is TRBJ2-5, the V gene TRBV11-1; 10 nucleotides agree with TRBD1. CDR3 size: 14 residues. With V trimmed by 6 bases and J by 5 bases, 6 bases remained unmatched. CDR1 and CDR2 from the germline V gene are SGHAT and FQDESV (reference sequence). CDR3 region: CASRGTGVGETQYL. The CDR3 nucleotides are TGTGCCAGCAGGGGGACAGGGGTCGGGGAGACCCAGTACTTA.

This clonotype was found a few times. V and J are TRBV25-1 and TRBJ1-1; D gene unclear. This CDR3 has 15 amino acids. Germline V gives CDR1 MGHDK, CDR2 SYGVNS. The V end was cut by 3 bases, the J end by 0 bases, with 11 bases between. This CDR3 is CASSDETGMNTEAFF. The DNA for the CDR3 is TGTGCCAGCAGTGATGAGACGGGTATGAACACTGAAGCTTTCTTT.

This clonotype has a count of ten or more. The genes are TRBV7-9 and TRBJ2-4; D possibly corresponds to TRBD2 (5 bases). CDR3 length: 13 residues. CDR1 and CDR2 from the germline V gene are SEHNR and FQNEAQ (reference sequence). The V end was cut by 3 bases, the J end by 8 bases, with 11 bases between. The CDR3, as DNA: TGTGCCAGCAGCTTGGGGAGAAGGGACATTCAGTACTTC. Amino acid sequence: CASSLGRRDIQYF.

A few counts support this clonotype. The gene calls are TRBV19 and TRBJ1-5; 11 positions match TRBD1. Looked up from germline, CDR1 is LNHDA and CDR2 is SQIVND (reference sequence). This CDR3 has 15 residues. The V segment lost 3 bases and the J segment 4 bases; nucleotides outside the gene matches: 2. The CDR3 DNA is TGTGCCAGTAGTATGGACAGGGGGCCGAATCAGCCCCAGCATTTT. Residues: CASSMDRGPNQPQHF.

In its sample, this clonotype was seen many times. The rearrangement uses TRBV7-6 and TRBJ2-1, with D possibly TRBD2 on 6 matching bases. Trimming shortened V by 2 bases and J by 6 bases, and 8 bases separated the two germline ends. The CDR3 has 13 amino acids. Germline V lookup: CDR1 SGHVS, CDR2 FNYEAQ. In DNA form, the CDR3 reads TGTGCCAGCAGCTTAAGGGACTCCAATGAGCAGTTCTTC. Its translation is CASSLRDSNEQFF.

This clonotype was counted at least ten times. The V and J genes are TRBV7-8 and TRBJ2-2; D is tentatively TRBD1 or TRBD2 (5 bases each). The germline V gene encodes CDR1 SGHVS and CDR2 FQNEAQ. The CDR3 has 15 amino acids. The CDR3 spells CATPQGTSNTGELFF. The CDR3 DNA reads TGTGCAACCCCCCAAGGGACCTCGAACACCGGGGAGCTGTTTTTT. Full variable domain (missing parts from reference TRBV7-8 and TRBJ2-2): GAGVSQSPRYKVAKRGQDVALRCDPISGHVSLFWYQQALGQGPEFLTYFQNEAQLDKSGLPSDRFFAERPEGSVSTLKIQRTQQEDSAVYLCATPQGTSNTGELFFGEGSRLTVL.

The rearrangement links TRBV28 to TRBJ1-1; possible D gene TRBD1, 5 bases. V lost 6 bases and J lost 0, with 11 bases in between. CDR1 is MDHEN and CDR2 is SYDVKM in the germline V gene. The CDR3 is made up of 14 amino acids. The CDR3 reads CASSRRVLNTEAFF. The CDR3 nucleotides are TGTGCCAGCAGCCGCAGGGTATTGAACACTGAAGCTTTCTTT.

V gene TRBV27 combines with J gene TRBJ2-7; D is perhaps TRBD1 or TRBD2 (6 bases each). Germline values: CDR1 MNHEY, CDR2 SMNVEV (reference sequence). Deletions cut 7 bases from V and 6 bases from J, with 10 bases between. CDR3 size: 11 residues. The CDR3 here is CASTGGGEQYF. DNA of the CDR3: TGTGCCAGCACCGGAGGGGGCGAGCAGTACTTC.

V is TRBV6-6 and J is TRBJ1-2; possibly TRBD1 for D (6 bases). The CDR3 length is 16 residues. Per the germline V gene, CDR1 is MNHNY and CDR2 is SVGAGI (reference sequence). The V end was cut by 0 bases, the J end by 4 bases, with 15 bases between. DNA of the CDR3: TGTGCCAGCAGTTACTCGCCAATGAAGGGGGGCTATGGCTACACCTTC. Encoded protein: CASSYSPMKGGYGYTF.

Ten or more counts support this clonotype. CDR3 bases: TGCAGCGCCACAAGCGGGAGGGCCTCCAATGAGCAGTTCTTC. This gives the protein CSATSGRASNEQFF. V usage is TRBV29-1 and J usage is TRBJ2-1; 10 nucleotides agree with TRBD2. Trimming cost V 7 bases and J 6 bases; bases outside gene matches: 9. The CDR3 loop spans 14 amino acids. CDR1 is SQVTM and CDR2 is ANQGSEA in the germline V gene.

This clonotype was observed many times. J is TRBJ1-1 and V is TRBV7-3, with D perhaps TRBD1 (5 bases). Trimming removed 4 bases from V and 3 bases from J, with 21 bases in between. CDR1 and CDR2 (germline): SGHTA, FQGTGA. The CDR3 is 17 residues long. CDR3: CASSSHPEFGGYTEAFF. The DNA of the CDR3 is TGTGCCAGCAGCTCCCATCCTGAGTTCGGGGGATACACTGAAGCTTTCTTT.

This clonotype occurred many times. The chain has TRBV6-5 and TRBJ2-7; 9 bases line up with TRBD2. Germline CDR1 MNHEY, CDR2 SVGAGI. The trim removed 0 bases at V and 4 bases at J, leaving 7 bases unmatched. CDR3 length: 16 residues. CDR3 DNA sequence: TGTGCCAGCAGTTACTCAGGGACTAGCCCAAATTACGAGCAGTACTTC. It translates to CASSYSGTSPNYEQYF.

In this sample, this clonotype turned up a few times. This chain connects TRBV24-1 to TRBJ2-5, with D possibly TRBD1 on 6 matching bases. V lost 7 bases and J 1 base, leaving 12 bases between the germline ends. This CDR3 spans 14 amino acids. Germline assignment: CDR1 KGHDR and CDR2 SFDVKD. The CDR3 DNA reads as TGTGCCACCAGCTCCGGGACATCCCAAGAGACCCAGTACTTC. Translated, it gives CATSSGTSQETQYF.

This clonotype was seen at least ten times. The chain employs TRBV6-5 and TRBJ2-1, with D possibly called TRBD1 or TRBD2 (5 bases each). The CDR3 has 16 amino acids. The V gene's germline CDR1 is MNHEY and CDR2 SVGAGI. V was shortened by 6 bases and J by 9 bases, with 24 bases between the two germline ends. CDR3 coding DNA: TGTGCCAGCAGGAGGGGAGAGGGCCTATCACTAGGTGAGCAGTTCTTC. This sequence encodes CASRRGEGLSLGEQFF.

This clonotype was observed many times. J is TRBJ2-4 and V is TRBV7-8, with 10 positions matching TRBD2. This CDR3 has 19 residues. The germline V gene has CDR1 SGHVS and CDR2 FQNEAQ. The V and J ends lost 5 bases and 0 bases, in that order; junction bases with no gene match: 13. CDR3 coding DNA: TGTGCCAGCAGCCCCTCTATTCGGCTAGCGGGGGTAGCCAAAAACATTCAGTACTTC. It encodes CASSPSIRLAGVAKNIQYF.

The chain uses TRBV13 and TRBJ2-3, with TRBD1 identical over 9 bases. The CDR3 has 16 residues. J was trimmed by 3 bases and V by 0 bases; bases with no gene match: 4. Germline CDR1 is PRHDT and CDR2 is FYEKMQ (reference sequence). The CDR3 DNA follows: TGTGCCAGCAGCTTAGGTGGGACAGGGAGTACAGATACGCAGTATTTT. Its protein product is CASSLGGTGSTDTQYF.

The sample holds many counts of this clonotype. The genes are TRBV7-2 and TRBJ1-2; weak D call: TRBD1 (5 bases). Germline V lookup: CDR1 SGHTA, CDR2 FQGNSA. Trimming took off 5 bases at V and 5 bases at J, with 12 bases between the two ends. This CDR3 has 13 residues. CDR3 amino acids: CASSPGIGYGYTF. The CDR3 region has the DNA TGTGCCAGCAGCCCAGGGATAGGGTATGGCTACACCTTC.